Shown below are 21 T cell receptor beta chains from a single sample sequenced in a study of blood T cell repertoires in COVID-19. TCRdb keeps only in-frame clones here, not all; method: immunoSEQ multiplex PCR. The sample consists of 250,000 or so clones, roughly 80% of them appearing once. The sequenced sample was peripheral blood. The origin of the receptors is an elderly man with acute or convalescent COVID-19.

The chain uses TRBV7-9 and TRBJ1-2; 8 bases map to TRBD1. The CDR3 sequence is 14 residues long. The V segment lost 5 bases and the J segment 7 bases; nucleotides outside the gene matches: 9. Germline-derived CDR1 and CDR2 are SEHNR and FQNEAQ (reference sequence). The CDR3 loop is CASSRGQGDGGYTF. CDR3 DNA sequence: TGTGCCAGCAGCCGTGGACAGGGAGACGGTGGCTACACCTTC.

The chain couples TRBV18 to TRBJ2-7; D is possibly TRBD1 (5 bases). The CDR3 spans 14 residues. Looked up from germline, CDR1 is KGHSH and CDR2 is LQKENI. V was shortened by 2 bases and J by 3 bases, with 11 bases between the two germline ends. CDR3 sequence reads: CASSPSRGNYEQYF. The CDR3 nucleotides read TGTGCCAGCTCACCATCAAGGGGAAACTACGAGCAGTACTTC.

The chain carries TRBV18 and TRBJ1-4; D unclear. Per germline, CDR1 KGHSH and CDR2 LQKENI. Trimming took off 2 bases at V and 6 bases at J, with 10 bases between the two ends. The CDR3 has 14 amino acids. CDR3 amino acids: CASSPGGPDEKLFF. CDR3 nucleotide sequence: TGTGCCAGCTCACCAGGAGGCCCAGATGAAAAACTGTTTTTT.

The chain couples TRBV2 to TRBJ2-2; 7 positions agree with TRBD2. Germline values: CDR1 SNHLY, CDR2 FYNNEI. The CDR3 is 16 amino acids. Trimming cost V 0 bases and J 5 bases; bases outside gene matches: 6. The CDR3 here is CASSEALRGGTGELFF. Written as DNA, the CDR3 is TGTGCCAGCAGTGAAGCGCTTCGGGGAGGGACCGGGGAGCTGTTTTTT.

The chain links TRBV7-6 to TRBJ2-2; TRBD2 matches 8 bases. CDR3 length equals 16 residues. Germline values: CDR1 SGHVS, CDR2 FNYEAQ. Germline trimming cut 5 bases from V and 3 bases from J; bases unmatched to any gene: 8. The CDR3 nucleotides are TGTGCCAGCAGCCCATTAGACGGGGGGGACACCGGGGAGCTGTTTTTT. It translates to CASSPLDGGDTGELFF.

The chain uses TRBV5-8 and TRBJ2-1; 7 positions match TRBD1. V was clipped by 2 bases and J by 6 bases; unmatched bases: 11. The germline V gene has CDR1 SGHTS and CDR2 YDEGEE. CDR3 length: 16 residues. For the CDR3, the DNA is TGTGCCAGCAGCTTATACAGGGGAGCCGAGGCCAATGAGCAGTTCTTC. Residues: CASSLYRGAEANEQFF.

The chain is built from TRBV6-1 and TRBJ2-7; 7 bases align to TRBD1. Germline-derived CDR1 and CDR2 are MNHNS and SASEGT. This CDR3 is built from 15 residues. V was clipped by 3 bases and J by 0 bases; unmatched bases: 5. The CDR3 spells CASSEDRRSSYEQYF. The DNA of the CDR3 is TGTGCCAGCAGTGAGGACAGGAGGAGCTCCTACGAGCAGTACTTC.

This rearrangement joins TRBV7-6 to TRBJ2-7; 7 bases match TRBD2. With 1 base clipped from V and 5 bases from J, the junction kept 8 bases outside the gene matches. Germline assignment: CDR1 SGHVS and CDR2 FNYEAQ. This CDR3 contains 15 residues. CDR3 coding DNA: TGTGCCAGCAGCTTAGGAAGCGGGGTCGTCAACGAGCAGTACTTC. This encodes CASSLGSGVVNEQYF.

The genes are TRBV24-1 and TRBJ1-5; TRBD1 is a possible D gene (5 bases). CDR3 length equals 20 residues. Looked up from germline, CDR1 is KGHDR and CDR2 is SFDVKD. With 1 base removed from V and 3 bases from J, the gap between germline ends came to 24 bases. The CDR3 loop is CATSDFAPVGRAPSNQPQHF. As DNA, the CDR3 is TGTGCCACCAGTGATTTCGCCCCGGTGGGCAGGGCACCATCCAATCAGCCCCAGCATTTT.

The rearrangement joins TRBV28 to TRBJ2-7; 10 nucleotides match TRBD2. The length of the CDR3 is 14 residues. Unmatched junction bases numbered 7, after V lost 9 bases and J lost 2 bases. CDR1 is MDHEN and CDR2 is SYDVKM in the germline V gene. In DNA, the CDR3 is TGTGCCAGTAAAGCTAGCGGGGGTGCCTACGAGCAGTACTTC. This translates into CASKASGGAYEQYF.

The chain employs TRBV2 and TRBJ2-1, with D perhaps matching TRBD2 (5 bases). Germline V CDR1 and CDR2: SNHLY, FYNNEI. V was cut by 5 bases and J by 4 bases, with 12 bases left in between. CDR3 length: 14 amino acids. DNA for the CDR3: TGTGCCAGCAGTTTTTCTAGCCCATACAATGAGCAGTTCTTC. Amino acids: CASSFSSPYNEQFF. Variable domain in full (rest from reference TRBV2 and TRBJ2-1): EPEVTQTPSHQVTQMGQEVILRCVPISNHLYFYWYRQILGQKVEFLVSFYNNEISEKSEIFDDQFSVERPDGSNFTLKIRSTKLEDSAMYFCASSFSSPYNEQFFGPGTRLTVL.

This chain connects TRBV24-1 to TRBJ2-1; 9 positions match TRBD1. CDR1 and CDR2 (germline): KGHDR, SFDVKD. The ends lost 3 bases at V and 8 bases at J; junction bases unmatched: 7. This CDR3 is 15 amino acids long. The CDR3 DNA sequence: TGTGCCACCAGTGATCACAGGGGGCGTAAGGATGAGCAGTTCTTC. Translation: CATSDHRGRKDEQFF.

The CDR3 loop reads CASSIWTSEQFF. DNA of the CDR3: TGTGCCAGTAGTATATGGACTTCTGAGCAGTTCTTC. The V call is TRBV19, the J call TRBJ2-1, with D perhaps TRBD2 (5 bases). The V and J ends lost 2 bases and 9 bases respectively, with 8 bases between them. The CDR3 length is 12 residues. From germline, CDR1 is LNHDA and CDR2 SQIVND (reference sequence).

The CDR3 loop is CASSGGGQGGYQPQHF. The CDR3 DNA is TGTGCCAGCAGTGGGGGGGGTCAGGGCGGCTATCAGCCCCAGCATTTT. This sequence joins TRBV6-1 and TRBJ1-5, with a weak D call TRBD1 (5 bases). The CDR3 is 16 residues long. Germline values: CDR1 MNHNS, CDR2 SASEGT. V lost 4 bases, J lost 5 bases, and 18 bases lay in between.

The chain is built from TRBV7-6 and TRBJ2-1; 10 nucleotides match TRBD2. Germline V lookup: CDR1 SGHVS, CDR2 FNYEAQ. The CDR3 totals 15 residues. The V segment lost 0 bases and the J segment 8 bases; nucleotides outside the gene matches: 4. The CDR3 reads CASSLATSGTDEQFF. Written as DNA, the CDR3 is TGTGCCAGCAGCTTAGCCACTAGCGGGACCGATGAGCAGTTCTTC.

The V call is TRBV11-3, the J call TRBJ2-3; no clear D gene. V shed 1 base and J shed 1 base, with 9 bases lying between them. CDR3 size: 15 residues. The germline V gene encodes CDR1 SGHNT and CDR2 YENEEA. DNA for the CDR3: TGTGCCAGCAGCTTAGGCCGAGTGGGCACAGATACGCAGTATTTT. This encodes CASSLGRVGTDTQYF. Looking up the rest from reference TRBV11-3 and TRBJ2-3 gives the full variable domain: EAGVVQSPRYKIIEKKQPVAFWCNPISGHNTLYWYLQNLGQGPELLIRYENEEAVDDSQLPKDRFSAERLKGVDSTLKIQPAELGDSAVYLCASSLGRVGTDTQYFGPGTRLTVL.

This clone was counted only a few times. The chain recombines TRBV7-2 with TRBJ2-5; 11 positions agree with TRBD2. CDR3 size: 16 residues. V lost 3 bases, J lost 3 bases, and 6 bases stayed unmatched. CDR1 and CDR2 (germline): SGHTA, FQGNSA. The CDR3 loop reads CASSFLAGGPKETQYF. DNA for the CDR3: TGTGCCAGCAGCTTTTTAGCGGGAGGGCCGAAAGAGACCCAGTACTTC.

The rearrangement joins TRBV4-1 to TRBJ1-2; 8 positions match TRBD1. There are 15 residues in the CDR3. Germline lookup yields CDR1 MGHRA and CDR2 YSYEKL. The V gene end was trimmed by 0 bases and the J gene end by 8 bases; junction bases not matched to a gene: 8. CDR3 in amino acids: CASSQDLPRGRGYTF. The CDR3 coding sequence is TGCGCCAGCAGCCAAGATCTACCCAGGGGGCGCGGCTACACCTTC.

The chain links TRBV19 to TRBJ2-1, with TRBD2 matching over 11 bases. The ends lost 4 bases at V and 4 bases at J; junction bases unmatched: 3. Germline CDR1 LNHDA, CDR2 SQIVND (reference sequence). The CDR3 is made up of 15 amino acids. This chain's CDR3 is CASSRASGGYNEQFF. In nucleotides, the CDR3 is TGTGCCAGTAGTAGGGCTAGCGGGGGGTACAATGAGCAGTTCTTC.

J is TRBJ2-1 and V is TRBV24-1, with 7 bases fitting TRBD2. Unmatched junction bases numbered 4, after V lost 0 bases and J lost 0 bases. This CDR3 spans 17 amino acids. Germline V gene data show CDR1 as KGHDR and CDR2 as SFDVKD. CDR3 loop: CATSDLSAGSSYNEQFF. The CDR3 DNA follows: TGTGCCACCAGTGATTTGTCAGCGGGGAGCTCCTACAATGAGCAGTTCTTC.

This chain joins TRBV12-5 and TRBJ2-7, with 8 bases matching TRBD2. This CDR3 has 13 amino acids. Germline V lookup: CDR1 LGHNT, CDR2 FRNRAP. Trimming at V came to 6 bases and at J to 1 base, leaving 2 bases not matched to a gene. DNA of the CDR3: TGTGCTAGTGGAGCTAGCGGGTCCTACGAGCAGTACTTC. It yields the protein CASGASGSYEQYF.